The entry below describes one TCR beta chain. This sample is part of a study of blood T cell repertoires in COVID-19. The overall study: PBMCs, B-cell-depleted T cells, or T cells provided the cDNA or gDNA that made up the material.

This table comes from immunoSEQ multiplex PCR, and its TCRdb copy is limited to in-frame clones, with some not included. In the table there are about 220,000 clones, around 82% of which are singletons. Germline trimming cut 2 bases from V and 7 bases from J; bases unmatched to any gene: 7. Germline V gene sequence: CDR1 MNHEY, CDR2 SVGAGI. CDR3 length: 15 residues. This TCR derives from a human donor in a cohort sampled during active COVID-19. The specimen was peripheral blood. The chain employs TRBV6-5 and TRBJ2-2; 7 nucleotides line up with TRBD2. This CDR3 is CASSYSGDQNGELFF. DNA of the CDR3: TGTGCCAGCAGTTACAGCGGGGACCAAAACGGGGAGCTGTTTTTT.